This T cell receptor beta chain stems from a study of T cell clones after liver transplantation. Whole-study context: Post-transplant blood was tracked for graft-donor-reactive T cell clones identified in a pre-transplant mixed lymphocyte reaction.

As concerns this clone: Its target is unknown.

Sorting of unstimulated PBMCs yielded separate CD3+CD4+ and CD3+CD8+ fractions. V lost 7 bases, J lost 4 bases, and 5 bases stayed unmatched. The length of the CDR3 is 13 residues. The V gene's germline CDR1 is SGHRS and CDR2 YFSETQ. Libraries were prepared by immunoSEQ multiplex PCR; TCRdb keeps only in-frame clonotypes and omits some of them. The sample has roughly 15,000 clones; roughly 91% are singletons. Whole-study findings and limits: Post-transplant, graft-donor-reactive CD4 TCRbeta sequences in blood dropped significantly in 5 of 8 subjects. Graft donor-reactive T cells may have migrated into the graft rather than being deleted.

The chain combines TRBV5-1 with TRBJ1-1; 9 nucleotides line up with TRBD1. Specimen: CD8+ T cells from blood, collected before liver transplant. The clonotype originates from a human donor who received a liver transplant. The CDR3 DNA follows: TGCGCCAGCTCCGACAGGGGGGGCACTGAAGCTTTCTTT. Protein sequence: CASSDRGGTEAFF.